The entry below gives a single T cell receptor beta chain sequence along with its context. These data belong to a study of blood T cell repertoires in COVID-19. Study-level background: Collection of acute and convalescent COVID-19 samples took place in the United States, Italy and Spain. PBMCs, B-cell-depleted T cells, or T cells were the source of the cDNA or gDNA that made up the material.

Per the study methods: Scientists estimated how many nucleated cells there were by amplifying reference gene primers. Using immunoSEQ multiplex PCR, the repertoire was profiled, and TCRdb retains in-frame clones only, with some absent. The DNA was the basis for D and trimming; V, J and clone size are from that table. The repertoire holds under 300,000 clones, with over 70% as singletons. Trimming cost V 3 bases and J 4 bases, with 8 bases left between them. This CDR3 is 13 amino acids long. The chain joins TRBV12-3 or TRBV12-4 to TRBJ2-3; D is perhaps TRBD2 (5 bases). Sequencing was carried out using peripheral blood. The receptor comes from a man older than 75 with acute or convalescent COVID-19. This CDR3 is CASSFGGSDTQYF. As DNA, the CDR3 is TGTGCCAGCAGTTTCGGAGGATCAGATACGCAGTATTTT.